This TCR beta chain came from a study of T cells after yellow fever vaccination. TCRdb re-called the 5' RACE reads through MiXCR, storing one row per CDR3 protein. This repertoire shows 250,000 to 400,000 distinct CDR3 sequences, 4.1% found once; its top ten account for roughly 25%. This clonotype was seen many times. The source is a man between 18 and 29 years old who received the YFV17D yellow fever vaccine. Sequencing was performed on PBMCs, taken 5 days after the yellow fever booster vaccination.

CDR3 region: CASSSRISYNEQFF. CDR3 nucleotides: TGTGCCAGCAGCTCCAGGATTTCCTACAATGAGCAGTTCTTC. The rearrangement joins TRBV11-2 to TRBJ2-1; the D is unclear. V lost 4 bases to trimming and J lost 1 base, with 8 bases between them. The CDR3 has 14 residues. CDR1 is SGHAT, CDR2 FQNNGV, per germline.